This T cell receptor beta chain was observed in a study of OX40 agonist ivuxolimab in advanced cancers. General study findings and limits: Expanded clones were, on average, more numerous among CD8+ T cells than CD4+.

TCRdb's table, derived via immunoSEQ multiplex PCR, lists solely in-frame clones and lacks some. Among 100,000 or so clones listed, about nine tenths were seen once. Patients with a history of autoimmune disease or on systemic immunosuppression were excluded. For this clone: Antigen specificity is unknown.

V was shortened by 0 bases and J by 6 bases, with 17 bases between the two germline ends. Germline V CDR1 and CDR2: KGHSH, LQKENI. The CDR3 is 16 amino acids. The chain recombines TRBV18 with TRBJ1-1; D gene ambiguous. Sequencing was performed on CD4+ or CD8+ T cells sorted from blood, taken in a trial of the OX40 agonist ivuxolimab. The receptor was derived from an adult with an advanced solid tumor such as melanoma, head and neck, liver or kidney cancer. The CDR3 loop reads CASSPPTHFRGAEAFF. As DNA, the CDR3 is TGTGCCAGCTCACCACCGACGCATTTCCGGGGAGCTGAAGCTTTCTTT.